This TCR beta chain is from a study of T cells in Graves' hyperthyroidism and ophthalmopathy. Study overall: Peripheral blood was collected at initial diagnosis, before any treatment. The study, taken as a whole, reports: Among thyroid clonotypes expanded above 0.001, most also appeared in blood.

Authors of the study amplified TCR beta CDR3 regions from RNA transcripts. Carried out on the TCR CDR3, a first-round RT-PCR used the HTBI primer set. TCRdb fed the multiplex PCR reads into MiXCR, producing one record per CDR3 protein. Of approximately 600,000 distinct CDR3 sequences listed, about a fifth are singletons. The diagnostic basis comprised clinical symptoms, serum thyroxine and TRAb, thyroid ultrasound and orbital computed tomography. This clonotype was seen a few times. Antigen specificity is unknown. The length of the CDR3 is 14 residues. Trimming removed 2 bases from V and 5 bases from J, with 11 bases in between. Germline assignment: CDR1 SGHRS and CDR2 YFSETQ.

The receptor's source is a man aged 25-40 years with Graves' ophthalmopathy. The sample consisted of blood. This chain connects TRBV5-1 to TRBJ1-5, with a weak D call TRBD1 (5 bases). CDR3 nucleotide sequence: TGCGCCAGCAGCTTTTGGGGGTCTGATCAGCCCCAGCATTTT. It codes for CASSFWGSDQPQHF.